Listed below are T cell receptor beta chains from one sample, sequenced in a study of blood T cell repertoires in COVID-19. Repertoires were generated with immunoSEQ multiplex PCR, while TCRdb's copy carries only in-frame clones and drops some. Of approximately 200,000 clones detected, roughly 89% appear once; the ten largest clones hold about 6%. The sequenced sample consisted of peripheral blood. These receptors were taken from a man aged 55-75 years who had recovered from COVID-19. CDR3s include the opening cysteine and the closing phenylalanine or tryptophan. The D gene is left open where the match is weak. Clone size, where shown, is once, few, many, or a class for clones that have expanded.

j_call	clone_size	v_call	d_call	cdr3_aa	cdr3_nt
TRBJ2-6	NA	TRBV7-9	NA	CASIPQAGSPGSGANVLTF	TGTGCCAGCATCCCTCAGGCAGGGTCCCCCGGCTCTGGGGCCAACGTCCTGACTTTC
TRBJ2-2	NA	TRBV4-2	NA	CASSQGITGNANTGELFF	TGTGCCAGCAGCCAAGGAATCACAGGGAACGCGAACACCGGGGAGCTGTTTTTT
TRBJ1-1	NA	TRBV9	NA	CASSVSMNTEAFF	TGTGCCAGCAGCGTTAGCATGAACACTGAAGCTTTCTTT
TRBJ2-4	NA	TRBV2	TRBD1	CASSGTGAKNIQYF	TGTGCCAGCAGTGGGACAGGGGCAAAAAACATTCAGTACTTC
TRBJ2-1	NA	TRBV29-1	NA	CSVERGPVGFF	TGCAGCGTTGAGCGGGGGCCCGTTGGGTTCTTC
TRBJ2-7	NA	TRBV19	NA	CASRLRGENFYEQYF	TGTGCCAGTAGGCTCAGGGGGGAAAATTTCTACGAGCAGTACTTC
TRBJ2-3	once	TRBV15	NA	CATRRGSDTQYF	TGTGCCACCAGAAGGGGTTCAGATACGCAGTATTTT
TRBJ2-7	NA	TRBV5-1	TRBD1	CASSLGQGSYEQYF	TGCGCCAGCAGCTTGGGACAGGGCTCCTACGAGCAGTACTTC
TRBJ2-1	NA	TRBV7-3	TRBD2	CASSLIAGGPNEQFF	TGTGCCAGCAGCTTAATCGCGGGGGGACCCAATGAGCAGTTCTTC
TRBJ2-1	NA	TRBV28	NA	CASSEQGGAVNEQFF	TGTGCCAGCAGTGAACAGGGGGGGGCCGTCAATGAGCAGTTCTTC
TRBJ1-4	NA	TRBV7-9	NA	CASSSDGGREKLFF	TGTGCCAGCAGCTCCGACGGGGGGCGGGAAAAACTGTTTTTT
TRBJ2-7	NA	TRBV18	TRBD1	CASSPDRSSYEQYF	TGTGCCAGCTCACCGGACAGGAGCTCCTACGAGCAGTACTTC
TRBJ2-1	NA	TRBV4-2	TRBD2	CASSQDRDSGRNEQFF	TGTGCCAGCAGCCAAGATCGGGATAGCGGGAGAAATGAGCAGTTCTTC
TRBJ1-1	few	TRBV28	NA	CASRIPGAEAFF	TGTGCCAGCAGAATTCCGGGGGCTGAAGCTTTCTTT
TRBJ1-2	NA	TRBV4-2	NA	CASSQDDSQYGYTF	TGTGCCAGCAGCCAGGACGACAGCCAATATGGCTACACCTTC
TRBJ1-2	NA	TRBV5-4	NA	CASSFRLTNYGYTF	TGTGCCAGCAGCTTTCGTCTAACGAACTATGGCTACACCTTC
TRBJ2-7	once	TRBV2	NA	CASGPTYEQYF	TGTGCCAGCGGGCCTACCTACGAGCAGTACTTC
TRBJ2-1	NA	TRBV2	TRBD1	CASSESGGLGEQFF	TGTGCCAGCAGTGAGTCAGGGGGCTTGGGTGAGCAGTTCTTC
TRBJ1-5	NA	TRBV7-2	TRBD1	CASSLGGQSNQPQHF	TGTGCCAGCAGCTTAGGGGGACAGTCCAATCAGCCCCAGCATTTT
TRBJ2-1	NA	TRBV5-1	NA	CASSLQGYFNEQFF	TGCGCCAGCAGCTTACAGGGATATTTCAATGAGCAGTTCTTC
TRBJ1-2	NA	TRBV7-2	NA	CASSLARRVNYGYTF	TGTGCCAGCAGCTTAGCGCGCCGAGTGAACTATGGCTACACCTTC
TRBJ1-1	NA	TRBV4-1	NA	CASSQGAGGLGTEAFF	TGCGCCAGCAGCCAAGGGGCGGGAGGATTGGGTACTGAAGCTTTCTTT
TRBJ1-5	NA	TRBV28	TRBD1	CASRQGIGQPQHF	TGTGCCAGCAGACAGGGGATCGGTCAGCCCCAGCATTTT
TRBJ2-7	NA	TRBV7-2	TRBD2	CASSRQLTSGVSYEQYF	TGTGCCAGCAGCCGGCAGCTGACTAGCGGGGTCTCCTACGAGCAGTACTTC
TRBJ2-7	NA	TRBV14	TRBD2	CASSRTSGGHEQYF	TGTGCCAGCAGCCGGACTAGCGGGGGCCACGAGCAGTACTTC
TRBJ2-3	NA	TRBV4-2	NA	CASSRGEANTDTQYF	TGTGCCAGCAGCCGGGGAGAAGCAAACACAGATACGCAGTATTTT
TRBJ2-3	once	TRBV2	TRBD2	CASSRTSGPDTQYF	TGTGCCAGCAGTCGGACTAGCGGTCCAGATACGCAGTATTTT
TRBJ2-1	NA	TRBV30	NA	CAWSVLNEQFF	TGTGCCTGGAGTGTACTTAATGAGCAGTTCTTC
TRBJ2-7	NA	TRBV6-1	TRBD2	CASSERWLAGDEQYF	TGTGCCAGCAGTGAAAGGTGGCTAGCGGGAGACGAGCAGTACTTC
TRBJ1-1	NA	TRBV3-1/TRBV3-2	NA	CASSPPDRGINTEAFF	TGTGCCAGCAGCCCCCCCGACCGGGGAATAAACACTGAAGCTTTCTTT
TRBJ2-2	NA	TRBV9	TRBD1	CASSYPPTGTNTGELFF	TGTGCCAGCAGCTACCCCCCGACAGGGACGAACACCGGGGAGCTGTTTTTT
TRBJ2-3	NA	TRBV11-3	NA	CASSTRREGDTQYF	TGTGCCAGCAGCACCCGTCGCGAGGGAGATACGCAGTATTTT
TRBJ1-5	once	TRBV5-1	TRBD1	CASSLVGDRDQPQHF	TGCGCCAGCAGCTTGGTAGGGGACAGAGATCAGCCCCAGCATTTT
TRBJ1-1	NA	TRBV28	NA	CASSRGTNTEAFF	TGTGCCAGCAGTAGGGGGACGAACACTGAAGCTTTCTTT
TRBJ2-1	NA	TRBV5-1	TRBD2	CASSPGTSSYNEQFF	TGCGCCAGCAGCCCCGGGACTAGCTCCTACAATGAGCAGTTCTTC
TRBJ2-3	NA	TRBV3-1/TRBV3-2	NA	CASSGRGAPDTQYF	TGTGCCAGCAGTGGCCGGGGGGCCCCAGATACGCAGTATTTT
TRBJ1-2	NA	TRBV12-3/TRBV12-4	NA	CASSFINRAGYTF	TGTGCCAGCAGTTTTATCAACAGGGCTGGCTACACCTTC
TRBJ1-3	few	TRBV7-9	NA	CASRYPGNTIYF	TGTGCCAGCAGATATCCTGGAAACACCATATATTTT
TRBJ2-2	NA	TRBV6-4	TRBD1	CASRPTGGSGELFF	TGTGCCAGCAGACCGACAGGGGGGTCCGGGGAGCTGTTTTTT
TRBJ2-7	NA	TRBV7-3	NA	CASSPRRGSHEQYF	TGTGCCAGCAGCCCGAGGCGTGGGAGCCACGAGCAGTACTTC
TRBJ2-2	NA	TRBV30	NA	CAWSVPRGAFTGELFF	TGTGCCTGGAGTGTACCCCGGGGGGCATTCACCGGGGAGCTGTTTTTT
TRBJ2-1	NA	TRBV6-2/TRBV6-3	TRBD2	CASSASGGAVNEQFF	TGTGCCAGCAGTGCTAGCGGGGGGGCCGTTAATGAGCAGTTCTTC
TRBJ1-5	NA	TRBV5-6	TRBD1	CASSTRQGSNQPQHF	TGTGCCAGCAGCACCCGACAGGGTAGCAATCAGCCCCAGCATTTT
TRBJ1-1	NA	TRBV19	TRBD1	CASSRGTGVGVNTEAFF	TGTGCCAGTAGCCGGGGGACAGGGGTCGGGGTGAACACTGAAGCTTTCTTT
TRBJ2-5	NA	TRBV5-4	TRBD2	CASSDGLAGGAETQYF	TGTGCCAGCAGCGACGGACTAGCGGGAGGAGCGGAGACCCAGTACTTC
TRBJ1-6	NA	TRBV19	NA	CASSITGVDSPLHF	TGTGCCAGTAGTATTACCGGGGTCGATTCACCCCTCCACTTT
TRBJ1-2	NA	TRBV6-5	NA	CASSYSQATNYGYTF	TGTGCCAGCAGTTACTCCCAGGCGACTAACTATGGCTACACCTTC
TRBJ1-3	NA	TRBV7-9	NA	CASSFTTVYSGNTIYF	TGTGCCAGCAGCTTTACGACAGTCTACTCTGGAAACACCATATATTTT
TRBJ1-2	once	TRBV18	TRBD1	CASSANRGLDYGYTF	TGTGCCAGCTCAGCGAACAGGGGGTTGGACTATGGCTACACCTTC
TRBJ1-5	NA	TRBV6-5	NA	CASSLWGRQPQHF	TGTGCCAGCAGTCTGTGGGGGCGCCAGCCCCAGCATTTT
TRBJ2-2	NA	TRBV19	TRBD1	CASTNGWGQGARGTGELFF	TGTGCCAGTACCAATGGGTGGGGACAGGGGGCCCGGGGCACCGGGGAGCTGTTTTTT
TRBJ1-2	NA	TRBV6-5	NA	CASSPPSSNYGYTF	TGTGCCAGCAGCCCCCCCAGTTCTAACTATGGCTACACCTTC
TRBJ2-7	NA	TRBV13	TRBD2	CASSLDASGSNEQYF	TGTGCCAGCAGCTTAGATGCTAGCGGGAGTAACGAGCAGTACTTC